This T cell receptor (beta chain) was sequenced for a study of cytomegalovirus exposure and HLA in healthy donors. Study-level background: Within the Caucasian-associated ancestry cluster were roughly 81% of the approximately 400 genotyped donors.

This clone was seen only once. The antigen remains undetermined. CMV serostatus data were not documented for this donor. Study-level results: Later work associated over 15,000 TCR beta sequences with HLA alleles at 0.05 false discovery rate.

Researchers ran the PCR with 60 Vbeta and 13 Jbeta primers. Profiling relied on immunoSEQ multiplex PCR, and the TCRdb table lists in-frame clones only, not all of them. The sample contains about 130,000 clones, approximately 78% of which appear only once. The specimen was PBMCs. The TCR was taken from a human donor in good health.

The DNA of the CDR3 is TGTGCCAGCAGTCGGACAGGGCAAGGAAACACCATATATTTT. Residues: CASSRTGQGNTIYF. The genes are TRBV6-5 and TRBJ1-3, with TRBD1 matching over 8 bases. This CDR3 is 14 amino acids long. Germline assignment: CDR1 MNHEY and CDR2 SVGAGI. Unmatched junction bases numbered 4, after V lost 5 bases and J lost 4 bases.